This T cell receptor (beta chain) was profiled in a study of blood T cells in healthy people across ages. This clonotype came up a few times. This CDR3 spans 16 amino acids. Trimming shortened V by 0 bases and J by 4 bases, and 15 bases separated the two germline ends. Germline CDR1 reads MGHRA; CDR2 reads YSYEKL. Primers used in a second PCR of about 6 to 11 cycles were a sample-barcoded 5' primer and a J-beta primer mix. TCRdb processed the 5' RACE reads anew with MiXCR; each CDR3 protein has one entry. Among about 500,000 distinct CDR3 sequences, about 25% were seen once, and the ten largest hold 8.7%. These data are also associated with another study on T cells of mothers and their children.

The material sequenced was blood. The receptor comes from a boy aged 5-17 years in good health. V is TRBV4-1 and J is TRBJ1-2; no firm D call. CDR3 sequence: CASSQEGFGPGYGYTF. CDR3 nucleotide sequence: TGCGCCAGCAGCCAAGAGGGGTTTGGACCCGGCTATGGCTACACCTTC.